Shown below are 26 T cell receptor beta chains from a single sample sequenced in a study of beta chain features in type 1 diabetes (dated by TCRdb to between 2018 and 2020). What the study reported, not specific to this receptor: A moderate but significant shortening of TCRB CDR3 length was observed in type 1 diabetes patients in all four CD4+ subsets.

Libraries were prepared through the immunoSEQ multiplex PCR assay. All of the isolated RNA was reverse transcribed with the High Capacity cDNA Reverse Transcription Kit, so expressed TCRB transcripts were sequenced. TCRdb retrieved this table from immuneACCESS and kept in-frame rearrangements only. Not all clones are present; in checked studies, unresolved V genes account for under half, and no reason is known for the remainder. Counted in this sample were 250,000 or so clones; approximately 15% of them appeared once. Just under 0.02% of the sample comes from the top ten. For these TCRs, the target antigens are not known. Sequencing was performed on naive CD4+ T cells from blood. The cell subset or site label corresponds to: true naive CD4+ T cells. These TCRs come from a man aged 25 to 40 with type 1 diabetes.

The genes are TRBV5-4 and TRBJ2-7, with D perhaps TRBD2 (6 bases). Germline V CDR1 and CDR2: SGHNT, YYREEE (reference sequence). V lost 0 bases and J 1 base, leaving 11 bases between the germline ends. CDR3 length equals 15 residues. The CDR3 spells CASSLVGGRSYEQYF. The DNA of the CDR3 is TGTGCCAGCAGCTTGGTGGGGGGACGTTCCTACGAGCAGTACTTC.

This clone was detected only a few times. V is TRBV2 and J is TRBJ1-5; D not resolved. Trimming removed 6 bases at V and 0 bases at J, with 12 bases between. CDR1 and CDR2 from the germline V gene are SNHLY and FYNNEI. This CDR3 comprises 15 residues. CDR3 protein: CASSVEGYSNQPQHF. CDR3 DNA: TGTGCCAGCAGCGTAGAGGGCTATAGCAATCAGCCCCAGCATTTT.

The sample holds a few counts of this clone. This chain uses TRBV30 with TRBJ2-7; 8 nucleotides match TRBD1. With V trimmed by 2 bases and J by 0 bases, 6 bases remained unmatched. Germline V gives CDR1 GTSNPN, CDR2 SVGIG (reference sequence). The length of the CDR3 is 15 residues. The CDR3 DNA reads as TGTGCCTGGAGTACCCTCCAGGGGGCCTCCTACGAGCAGTACTTC. This encodes CAWSTLQGASYEQYF. Full variable domain (missing parts from reference TRBV30 and TRBJ2-7): SQTIHQWPATLVQPVGSPLSLECTVEGTSNPNLYWYRQAAGRGLQLLFYSVGIGQISSEVPQNLSASRPQDRQFILSSKKLLLSDSGFYLCAWSTLQGASYEQYFGPGTRLTVT.

This clone turned up a few times. The rearrangement links TRBV7-2 to TRBJ2-1, with D possibly being TRBD1 (5 bases). Per germline, CDR1 SGHTA and CDR2 FQGNSA. V dropped 5 bases and J dropped 0 bases, with 14 bases sitting between them. This CDR3 spans 16 amino acids. CDR3 nucleotide sequence: TGTGCCAGCAGCCTTCAACGACAGAGCTCCTACAATGAGCAGTTCTTC. Its translation: CASSLQRQSSYNEQFF.

This chain joins TRBV18 and TRBJ1-6; TRBD1 matches at 9 bases. CDR3 length equals 15 residues. Trimming at V came to 3 bases and at J to 5 bases, leaving 2 bases not matched to a gene. Germline V lookup: CDR1 KGHSH, CDR2 LQKENI. Here the CDR3 DNA reads TGTGCCAGCTCACCCACAGGGGGCAATAATTCACCCCTCCACTTT. As protein: CASSPTGGNNSPLHF.

The sample holds a few counts of this clone. This rearrangement joins TRBV5-1 to TRBJ1-2; D is possibly TRBD1 (5 bases). The CDR3 totals 14 residues. With 0 bases removed from V and 8 bases from J, the gap between germline ends came to 14 bases. Germline CDR1 SGHRS, CDR2 YFSETQ. The CDR3 DNA reads TGCGCCAGCAGCTTGGGACAGAATCTTCTCGGCTACACCTTC. Protein sequence: CASSLGQNLLGYTF. Combining the CDR3 with reference TRBV5-1 and TRBJ1-2 gives the whole variable domain KAGVTQTPRYLIKTRGQQVTLSCSPISGHRSVSWYQQTPGQGLQFLFEYFSETQRNKGNFPGRFSGRQFSNSRSEMNVSTLELGDSALYLCASSLGQNLLGYTFGSGTRLTVV.

This clone appeared once. The chain joins TRBV30 to TRBJ1-5; no definite D call. The ends were cut back, 2 bases at V and 3 bases at J, with 8 bases in the middle. The CDR3 is 13 amino acids. Germline-derived CDR1 and CDR2 are GTSNPN and SVGIG (reference sequence). The CDR3, as DNA: TGTGCCTGGAGTACACAAGACAATCAGCCCCAGCATTTT. It specifies CAWSTQDNQPQHF.

This clone was seen a few times. The junction differs from germline at one of its ends, possibly a read error. V and J are TRBV18 and TRBJ2-7; D gene unclear. CDR3 length: 14 residues. Germline V gene lookup returns CDR1 KGHSH and CDR2 LQKENI. CDR3 nucleotides: TGTGCCAGCTCCCCACTCGGAGTGGCCGACGAGCAGTACTTC. It codes for CASSPLGVADEQYF.

In DNA, the CDR3 is TGTGCCAGCAGTTCGACTAGCGGGACTTACAATGAGCAGTTCTTC. Protein: CASSSTSGTYNEQFF. The genes are TRBV27 and TRBJ2-1; TRBD2 aligns across 11 bases. Germline assignment: CDR1 MNHEY and CDR2 SMNVEV (reference sequence). The length of the CDR3 is 15 residues. The V and J ends lost 4 bases and 4 bases, in that order; junction bases with no gene match: 3.

The gene calls are TRBV11-2 and TRBJ2-7; 15 nucleotides align to TRBD2. Germline values: CDR1 SGHAT, CDR2 FQNNGV. V shed 5 bases and J 7 bases; nucleotides not matched to a gene: 6. The CDR3 loop spans 15 amino acids. The CDR3, as DNA: TGTGCCAGCAGCCCCGGACTAGCGGGAGGGTCGGAGCAGTACTTC. Amino acids: CASSPGLAGGSEQYF.

This clone was observed a few times. The chain has TRBV6-6 and TRBJ2-3, with TRBD2 as a possible D gene (6 bases). Looked up from germline, CDR1 is MNHNY and CDR2 is SVGAGI (reference sequence). The ends were cut back, 6 bases at V and 2 bases at J, with 9 bases in the middle. The CDR3 runs 13 residues. CDR3 amino acids: CASSPGDTDTQYF. The CDR3 nucleotides read TGTGCCAGCAGCCCGGGAGACACAGATACGCAGTATTTT.

This rearrangement joins TRBV11-2 to TRBJ2-1; a weak D match, TRBD2 (6 bases). V lost 4 bases to trimming and J lost 1 base, with 20 bases between them. Germline V gene data show CDR1 as SGHAT and CDR2 as FQNNGV. This CDR3 is 18 amino acids long. CDR3 DNA: TGTGCCAGCAGCTCTAGGGTGAGGAGCGGGCTTTCCTACAATGAGCAGTTCTTC. It codes for CASSSRVRSGLSYNEQFF.

The genes are TRBV30 and TRBJ2-5; D is possibly TRBD1 (6 bases). This CDR3 has 14 residues. Trimming pared 5 bases from V and 5 bases from J, leaving 18 bases between. Germline CDR1 reads GTSNPN; CDR2 reads SVGIG (reference sequence). The CDR3 here is CAWGLQGQVETQYF. Here the CDR3 DNA reads TGTGCCTGGGGGTTACAGGGTCAGGTTGAGACCCAGTACTTC.

This chain connects TRBV27 to TRBJ2-3; D call uncertain. This CDR3 spans 13 amino acids. Germline CDR1 reads MNHEY; CDR2 reads SMNVEV (reference sequence). The V and J ends lost 6 bases and 6 bases respectively, with 13 bases between them. The CDR3, as DNA: TGTGCCAGCAGCCCCGACCTCAGGGATACGCAGTATTTT. Protein product: CASSPDLRDTQYF.

This clone was observed a few times. The rearrangement links TRBV2 to TRBJ1-1; 7 positions match TRBD1. The V and J ends lost 6 bases and 4 bases, in that order; junction bases with no gene match: 5. Germline V gene lookup returns CDR1 SNHLY and CDR2 FYNNEI. This CDR3 spans 13 amino acids. CDR3 sequence: CASRTGLGTEAFF. In DNA form, the CDR3 reads TGTGCCAGCAGGACAGGGTTGGGCACTGAAGCTTTCTTT.

The rearrangement uses TRBV5-4 and TRBJ2-5; D may be TRBD1 (5 bases). V gave up 4 bases and J gave up 2 bases, with 9 bases separating them. Germline loops: CDR1 SGHNT, CDR2 YYREEE (reference sequence). CDR3 length equals 13 residues. CDR3 in amino acids: CASSLQGQETQYF. The CDR3 nucleotides read TGTGCCAGCAGCCTCCAGGGACAAGAGACCCAGTACTTC.

V usage is TRBV19 and J usage is TRBJ2-1; 7 bases align to TRBD1. The CDR3 sequence is 17 residues long. The V segment lost 5 bases and the J segment 0 bases; nucleotides outside the gene matches: 10. CDR1 is LNHDA, CDR2 SQIVND, per germline (reference sequence). CDR3 DNA: TGTGCCAGTAGTGCAGGACCAGGGGGTAGCTCCTACAATGAGCAGTTCTTC. This encodes CASSAGPGGSSYNEQFF.

The V call is TRBV4-2, the J call TRBJ2-7; TRBD2 aligns across 10 bases. CDR1 and CDR2 (germline): LGHNA, YNFKEQ. The CDR3 runs 17 residues. The V segment lost 0 bases and the J segment 1 base; nucleotides outside the gene matches: 6. The CDR3 DNA follows: TGTGCCAGCAGCCAAGAAGTCGGGACTAGCGATTCCTACGAGCAGTACTTC. Its translation: CASSQEVGTSDSYEQYF.

This clone was observed a handful of times. V gene TRBV29-1 combines with J gene TRBJ2-1, with 7 bases aligning to TRBD2. The CDR3 has 16 amino acids. The germline CDR1 and CDR2 sequences are SQVTM and ANQGSEA. V was clipped by 4 bases and J by 0 bases; unmatched bases: 9. The DNA of the CDR3 is TGCAGCGTTGGCGCTAGCGGAAGTAGCTCCTACAATGAGCAGTTCTTC. Translated, it gives CSVGASGSSSYNEQFF.

To note about this clone: Other nucleotide sequences from this sample produce the same CDR3. The gene calls are TRBV7-9 and TRBJ2-1, with 7 bases that match TRBD1. This CDR3 spans 14 amino acids. V trimming: 5 bases; J trimming: 3 bases; junction bases outside the gene matches: 4. CDR1 and CDR2 from the germline V gene are SEHNR and FQNEAQ (reference sequence). The CDR3 sequence: CASSLRDSYNEQFF. The CDR3 coding sequence is TGTGCCAGCAGCCTAAGGGACAGCTACAATGAGCAGTTCTTC.

This clone has only a few counts. The chain has TRBV5-4 and TRBJ2-3, with no clear D. Between the trimmed V and J ends, which lost 0 bases and 3 bases, there was a span of 11 bases. The germline gives CDR1 SGHNT, CDR2 YYREEE (reference sequence). The CDR3 runs 15 residues. For the CDR3, the DNA is TGTGCCAGCAGCTTGGACGAGGCGCGTACAGATACGCAGTATTTT. It translates to CASSLDEARTDTQYF.

As regards this clone: Other DNA sequences within the sample encode an identical CDR3. The V call is TRBV5-1, the J call TRBJ1-2; 8 bases agree with TRBD1. The length of the CDR3 is 13 residues. Germline CDR1 is SGHRS and CDR2 is YFSETQ. The trim removed 0 bases at V and 6 bases at J, leaving 1 base unmatched. Here the CDR3 reads CASSLGTGNGYTF. The CDR3 DNA follows: TGCGCCAGCAGCTTGGGGACAGGGAATGGCTACACCTTC.

The chain couples TRBV6-1 to TRBJ1-1; D is uncertain. Trimming shortened V by 7 bases and J by 1 base, and 10 bases separated the two germline ends. The CDR3 has 13 residues. Per the germline V gene, CDR1 is MNHNS and CDR2 is SASEGT. This CDR3 reads CASKWRRNTEAFF. CDR3 DNA sequence: TGTGCCAGCAAGTGGAGGAGGAACACTGAAGCTTTCTTT.

The chain carries TRBV5-6 and TRBJ2-7; 9 bases agree with TRBD1. The CDR3 covers 15 residues. J gave up 1 base and V 4 bases, and 6 bases lay outside the gene matches. Germline V gene lookup returns CDR1 SGHDT and CDR2 YYEEEE. The CDR3 DNA is TGTGCCAGCAGCCCCCGGGACAGGGCTTCCTACGAGCAGTACTTC. This encodes CASSPRDRASYEQYF.

J is TRBJ2-4 and V is TRBV19, with 9 bases identical to TRBD1. V lost 5 bases and J lost 1; bases outside the gene matches: 18. Germline lookup yields CDR1 LNHDA and CDR2 SQIVND (reference sequence). This CDR3 contains 20 residues. DNA of the CDR3: TGTGCCAGTAGTGCCCCCGGGACAGGGTCACTCAAGCGGGCCAAAAACATTCAGTACTTC. It encodes CASSAPGTGSLKRAKNIQYF.

V usage is TRBV5-1 and J usage is TRBJ2-7; TRBD2 aligns across 13 bases. The germline V gene encodes CDR1 SGHRS and CDR2 YFSETQ. This CDR3 is 15 amino acids long. With 4 bases clipped from V and 7 bases from J, the junction kept 8 bases outside the gene matches. The CDR3 sequence is CASSPGLAGIREQYF. CDR3 DNA sequence: TGCGCCAGCAGCCCGGGACTAGCGGGAATACGGGAGCAGTACTTC.